A selection of T cell receptor beta chains follows, all from one sample in a study of blood T cell repertoires in COVID-19. Using immunoSEQ multiplex PCR, the repertoire was profiled, and TCRdb retains in-frame clones only, with some absent. The table has more than 300,000 clones, 85% to 90% seen once. Sequenced: peripheral blood. These receptors were collected from a middle-aged woman with COVID-19, enrolled during active disease. Both conserved end residues are part of each CDR3. The order of the fields is clone size, J gene, V gene, D gene, CDR3 protein, CDR3 DNA. D genes are given only for firm matches. Only part of the rows carry a size: once, few, many, or a class if the clone is expanded.

size: -
J: TRBJ1-2
V: TRBV4-2
D: TRBD1
CDR3: CASSGRTGGWDYGYTF
DNA: TGTGCCAGCAGCGGTAGGACAGGGGGCTGGGACTATGGCTACACCTTC

size: -
J: TRBJ2-7
V: TRBV28
D: TRBD2
CDR3: CASSPFGISTSGRTSSYEQYF
DNA: TGTGCCAGCAGTCCCTTCGGAATTTCGACTAGCGGAAGAACGAGCTCCTACGAGCAGTACTTC

size: -
J: TRBJ2-5
V: TRBV7-9
D: TRBD1
CDR3: CASSSLTGAKETQYF
DNA: TGTGCCAGCAGCTCCCTTACAGGGGCCAAAGAGACCCAGTACTTC

size: -
J: TRBJ2-2
V: TRBV11-2
D: TRBD1
CDR3: CASSSPGQGAYGELFF
DNA: TGTGCCAGCAGCTCCCCGGGACAGGGGGCGTACGGGGAGCTGTTTTTT

size: -
J: TRBJ1-1
V: TRBV18
D: -
CDR3: CASSPPRFSQGIPEAFF
DNA: TGTGCCAGCTCACCACCACGCTTTTCACAGGGTATACCTGAAGCTTTCTTT

size: once
J: TRBJ2-1
V: TRBV10-3
D: -
CDR3: CAIQGQGSNEQFF
DNA: TGTGCCATCCAAGGCCAGGGGTCCAATGAGCAGTTCTTC

size: -
J: TRBJ1-3
V: TRBV6-1
D: -
CDR3: CASSEALPGSGNTIYF
DNA: TGTGCCAGCAGTGAAGCCCTGCCAGGGTCTGGAAACACCATATATTTT

size: -
J: TRBJ1-1
V: TRBV10-3
D: TRBD1
CDR3: CAISGTGGGNTEAFF
DNA: TGTGCCATCAGTGGCACAGGGGGCGGGAACACTGAAGCTTTCTTT

size: -
J: TRBJ1-1
V: TRBV30
D: -
CDR3: CAWSDSPFEAFF
DNA: TGTGCCTGGAGCGACAGTCCTTTTGAAGCTTTCTTT

size: -
J: TRBJ1-6
V: TRBV5-4
D: -
CDR3: CASSLTVNSPLHF
DNA: TGTGCCAGCAGCCTGACAGTAAATTCACCCCTCCACTTT

size: -
J: TRBJ1-6
V: TRBV30
D: TRBD1
CDR3: CAWSRDSLRNNSPLHF
DNA: TGTGCCTGGAGCCGGGACAGCCTTAGAAATAATTCACCCCTCCACTTT

size: -
J: TRBJ2-1
V: TRBV6-1
D: TRBD1
CDR3: CASSDWDSSSYNEQFF
DNA: TGTGCCAGCAGTGACTGGGACAGTAGCTCCTACAATGAGCAGTTCTTC

size: -
J: TRBJ1-5
V: TRBV6-2/TRBV6-3
D: TRBD1
CDR3: CASSPWTGAPYNQPQHF
DNA: TGTGCCAGCAGTCCATGGACAGGAGCTCCCTACAATCAGCCCCAGCATTTT

size: -
J: TRBJ1-3
V: TRBV28
D: -
CDR3: CASIPRDWVSSGNTIYF
DNA: TGTGCCAGCATACCCCGAGACTGGGTGAGCTCTGGAAACACCATATATTTT

size: -
J: TRBJ1-2
V: TRBV28
D: -
CDR3: CASSFDTENGYTF
DNA: TGTGCCAGCAGTTTCGACACAGAGAATGGCTACACCTTC

size: few
J: TRBJ1-1
V: TRBV10-3
D: -
CDR3: CAIRLTDNTEAFF
DNA: TGTGCCATCAGGTTAACAGATAACACTGAAGCTTTCTTT

size: -
J: TRBJ1-1
V: TRBV7-3
D: -
CDR3: CASSLTAGNTEAFF
DNA: TGTGCCAGCAGCTTAACGGCAGGGAACACTGAAGCTTTCTTT

size: -
J: TRBJ1-2
V: TRBV28
D: TRBD1
CDR3: CASSMDRTDYGYTF
DNA: TGTGCCAGCAGCATGGACAGGACTGACTATGGCTACACCTTC

size: -
J: TRBJ2-5
V: TRBV6-6
D: TRBD2
CDR3: CASIPGGEETQYF
DNA: TGTGCCAGCATCCCTGGGGGGGAGGAGACCCAGTACTTC

size: -
J: TRBJ1-1
V: TRBV7-2
D: TRBD1
CDR3: CASSPDRAVGKAFF
DNA: TGTGCCAGCAGCCCCGACAGGGCCGTCGGGAAAGCTTTCTTT

size: -
J: TRBJ2-1
V: TRBV7-2
D: TRBD1
CDR3: CASSARQGVGNEQFF
DNA: TGTGCCAGCAGCGCGAGACAGGGGGTTGGGAATGAGCAGTTCTTC

size: -
J: TRBJ1-4
V: TRBV6-2/TRBV6-3
D: -
CDR3: CASSLRSMANEKLFF
DNA: TGTGCCAGCAGTTTGAGGAGCATGGCTAATGAAAAACTGTTTTTT

size: -
J: TRBJ1-1
V: TRBV5-1
D: -
CDR3: CASSLSINTEAFF
DNA: TGCGCCAGCAGCTTATCAATTAACACTGAAGCTTTCTTT

size: -
J: TRBJ1-2
V: TRBV6-2/TRBV6-3
D: -
CDR3: CASSYPPPREGYGYTF
DNA: TGTGCCAGCAGTTACCCGCCCCCCAGGGAGGGCTATGGCTACACCTTC

size: -
J: TRBJ2-4
V: TRBV28
D: TRBD1
CDR3: CASTTRRTGENIQYF
DNA: TGTGCCAGCACCACAAGGAGGACAGGGGAAAACATTCAGTACTTC

size: -
J: TRBJ1-2
V: TRBV13
D: TRBD1
CDR3: CASSLLGTGEDGYTF
DNA: TGTGCCAGCAGCTTATTAGGGACAGGGGAGGATGGCTACACCTTC

size: -
J: TRBJ2-3
V: TRBV6-4
D: -
CDR3: CASSDKGEADTQYF
DNA: TGTGCCAGCAGTGACAAGGGAGAGGCAGATACGCAGTATTTT

size: -
J: TRBJ2-3
V: TRBV7-2
D: -
CDR3: CASSLDRDTQYF
DNA: TGTGCCAGCAGCTTAGACCGGGATACGCAGTATTTT

size: -
J: TRBJ2-7
V: TRBV6-1
D: TRBD2
CDR3: CASSETSGRQYF
DNA: TGTGCCAGCAGTGAGACTAGCGGGAGACAGTACTTC

size: once
J: TRBJ1-2
V: TRBV27
D: -
CDR3: CASSFGGIGYGYTF
DNA: TGTGCCAGCAGTTTCGGAGGGATCGGCTATGGCTACACCTTC

size: -
J: TRBJ1-1
V: TRBV28
D: -
CDR3: CASSLTGPVSTEAFF
DNA: TGTGCCAGCAGCCTAACAGGGCCTGTAAGCACTGAAGCTTTCTTT

size: once
J: TRBJ1-6
V: TRBV27
D: -
CDR3: CASSLGQVGGSYNSPLHF
DNA: TGTGCCAGCAGTTTAGGTCAGGTCGGAGGCTCCTATAATTCACCCCTCCACTTT

size: once
J: TRBJ1-2
V: TRBV28
D: -
CDR3: CASNQRPLEGYTF
DNA: TGTGCCAGCAACCAGCGACCTCTTGAGGGCTACACCTTC

size: -
J: TRBJ1-1
V: TRBV5-1
D: -
CDR3: CASSSREKNTEAFF
DNA: TGCGCCAGCAGCTCCCGGGAGAAGAACACTGAAGCTTTCTTT

size: -
J: TRBJ1-2
V: TRBV7-2
D: -
CDR3: CASSLSFSERGYTF
DNA: TGTGCCAGCAGCTTGAGTTTCTCTGAACGTGGCTACACCTTC

size: -
J: TRBJ2-5
V: TRBV7-9
D: -
CDR3: CASSLRQSQETQYF
DNA: TGTGCCAGCAGCTTAAGACAGAGCCAAGAGACCCAGTACTTC